The clone carrying this T cell receptor beta chain was recorded at least ten times. Germline V gives CDR1 ENHRY, CDR2 SYGVKD. V lost 2 bases and J 3 bases, leaving 5 bases between the germline ends. The CDR3 loop spans 12 amino acids. The sample belongs to a study of T cells in Graves' hyperthyroidism and ophthalmopathy. The investigators amplified TCR beta CDR3 regions from RNA transcripts. HTBI primers were used for first-round RT-PCR of the TCR CDR3. TCRdb re-analysed the multiplex PCR reads in MiXCR, keeping a single row per CDR3 protein. The sample includes about 270,000 distinct CDR3 sequences, almost 25% of them seen just once.

V is TRBV10-3 and J is TRBJ2-7, with D maybe TRBD1 (5 bases). The sequence derives from a woman between 35 and 50 years old with Graves' ophthalmopathy. The material sequenced was blood. The CDR3 sequence is CAISEQGYEQYF. The CDR3 nucleotides are TGTGCCATCAGTGAGCAGGGCTACGAGCAGTACTTC.